One T cell receptor beta chain is described in this entry. What it binds is not known. For every subset, genomic DNA was evenly distributed across several immunoSEQ plates. The method was immunoSEQ multiplex PCR; TCRdb's version includes in-frame clones alone and lacks a portion of them. The table lists more than 400,000 clones, 78% of them singletons. This record belongs to a study of shared clonotypes between healthy human individuals. V dropped 4 bases and J dropped 0; count of bases not matched to a gene: 14. This CDR3 has 18 amino acids. Germline lookup yields CDR1 LGHNA and CDR2 YNFKEQ. Study-level results: Donor scarcity curtailed the genetic and exposure-history diversity represented herein.

The rearrangement links TRBV4-2 to TRBJ2-7; TRBD1 agrees at 8 bases. The sequencing sample was made of PBMCs. The TCR was taken from a woman in her 40s in good health. Some clones in this sample may be carry-over from other donors' samples. The CDR3 loop reads CASSPHRVRQGSSYEQYF. Here the CDR3 DNA reads TGTGCCAGCAGCCCTCACAGAGTTAGACAGGGGTCCTCCTACGAGCAGTACTTC.